These T cell receptor beta chains were read from a single sample in a study of CD8 T cells in ankylosing spondylitis. TCRdb independently ran MiXCR on the 5' RACE reads; one entry per CDR3 protein. Of hundreds of thousands of distinct CDR3 sequences in the sample, 9.5% to 15% were seen once. Material for sequencing was blood, either unsorted or a sorted T cell fraction (not recorded which). These receptors came from a male donor with ankylosing spondylitis. The CDR3 runs from the conserved cysteine through the conserved F or W. Fields, in order: CDR3 length, V gene, J gene, clone size, CDR3 protein. Clone size is given for some rows only: seen once, a few or many times, or a class if the clone is expanded.

CDR3 length: 16
V gene: TRBV29-1
J gene: TRBJ2-5
clone size: many
CDR3 protein: CSGEGLGGLREETQYF

CDR3 length: 13
V gene: TRBV4-1
J gene: TRBJ2-2
clone size: NA
CDR3 protein: CASSQSVLGELFF

CDR3 length: 15
V gene: TRBV5-1
J gene: TRBJ1-4
clone size: many
CDR3 protein: CASSLRGLQDEKLFF

CDR3 length: 13
V gene: TRBV3-1
J gene: TRBJ1-5
clone size: NA
CDR3 protein: CASSQGSRAPQHF

CDR3 length: 11
V gene: TRBV7-9
J gene: TRBJ1-2
clone size: NA
CDR3 protein: CASSLKVGYTF

CDR3 length: 13
V gene: TRBV20-1
J gene: TRBJ1-1
clone size: NA
CDR3 protein: CSARIALDTEAFF

CDR3 length: 12
V gene: TRBV20-1
J gene: TRBJ2-5
clone size: NA
CDR3 protein: CSASFAGETQYF

CDR3 length: 16
V gene: TRBV7-9
J gene: TRBJ1-5
clone size: many
CDR3 protein: CASSWGGDGSNQPQHF

CDR3 length: 15
V gene: TRBV10-1
J gene: TRBJ2-1
clone size: NA
CDR3 protein: CASSEVNSPYNEQFF

CDR3 length: 12
V gene: TRBV12-3/TRBV12-4
J gene: TRBJ1-2
clone size: NA
CDR3 protein: CASSLGISGYTF

CDR3 length: 13
V gene: TRBV12-3/TRBV12-4
J gene: TRBJ1-1
clone size: many
CDR3 protein: CASSFGGGSEAFF

CDR3 length: 15
V gene: TRBV3-1
J gene: TRBJ1-5
clone size: few
CDR3 protein: CASSQDWVGGQPQHF

CDR3 length: 17
V gene: TRBV6-2/TRBV6-3
J gene: TRBJ2-3
clone size: few
CDR3 protein: CASSYMWSSRRRDTQYF

CDR3 length: 15
V gene: TRBV19
J gene: TRBJ2-1
clone size: NA
CDR3 protein: CASTKRANGWDEQFF

CDR3 length: 15
V gene: TRBV2
J gene: TRBJ1-1
clone size: NA
CDR3 protein: CASSERAAGLTEAFF

CDR3 length: 14
V gene: TRBV2
J gene: TRBJ2-3
clone size: few
CDR3 protein: CASITSGKADTQYF

CDR3 length: 12
V gene: TRBV12-3/TRBV12-4
J gene: TRBJ2-7
clone size: NA
CDR3 protein: CASMGQPFEQYF

CDR3 length: 17
V gene: TRBV24-1
J gene: TRBJ2-1
clone size: few
CDR3 protein: CATSDFIGGASYNEQFF

CDR3 length: 11
V gene: TRBV2
J gene: TRBJ2-1
clone size: many
CDR3 protein: CASSTGGEQFF

CDR3 length: 14
V gene: TRBV7-9
J gene: TRBJ2-1
clone size: NA
CDR3 protein: CASSSQRGPGEQFF

CDR3 length: 15
V gene: TRBV2
J gene: TRBJ1-3
clone size: few
CDR3 protein: CASSPDRFSGNTIYF

CDR3 length: 14
V gene: TRBV3-1
J gene: TRBJ2-7
clone size: NA
CDR3 protein: CASSDSGTSNEQYF

CDR3 length: 20
V gene: TRBV10-3
J gene: TRBJ2-3
clone size: NA
CDR3 protein: CAISEYGGTSNRVDTDTQYF

CDR3 length: 14
V gene: TRBV24-1
J gene: TRBJ2-1
clone size: many
CDR3 protein: CATSDFTGGNEQFF

CDR3 length: 13
V gene: TRBV25-1
J gene: TRBJ1-1
clone size: NA
CDR3 protein: CASSESGASEAFF

CDR3 length: 15
V gene: TRBV4-2
J gene: TRBJ1-2
clone size: NA
CDR3 protein: CASSQERGTDYGYTF

CDR3 length: 17
V gene: TRBV5-1
J gene: TRBJ2-2
clone size: NA
CDR3 protein: CASSKKLAGEKTGELFF

CDR3 length: 17
V gene: TRBV29-1
J gene: TRBJ2-6
clone size: NA
CDR3 protein: CSVEAGSGIPGANVLTF

CDR3 length: 17
V gene: TRBV11-2
J gene: TRBJ2-3
clone size: few
CDR3 protein: CASSLGRWDRYTDTQYF

CDR3 length: 13
V gene: TRBV6-1
J gene: TRBJ1-3
clone size: few
CDR3 protein: CATGGTSGNTIYF

CDR3 length: 13
V gene: TRBV5-1
J gene: TRBJ1-2
clone size: NA
CDR3 protein: CASSVGTGSGYTF

CDR3 length: 16
V gene: TRBV27
J gene: TRBJ1-3
clone size: NA
CDR3 protein: CASSLSFGLAGNTIYF

CDR3 length: 12
V gene: TRBV3-1
J gene: TRBJ2-5
clone size: few
CDR3 protein: CASSQDVRGQYF

CDR3 length: 14
V gene: TRBV20-1
J gene: TRBJ1-3
clone size: NA
CDR3 protein: CSAPGPYSGNTIYF

CDR3 length: 15
V gene: TRBV7-2
J gene: TRBJ2-3
clone size: NA
CDR3 protein: CASSLGRVDTDTQYF

CDR3 length: 12
V gene: TRBV3-1
J gene: TRBJ2-3
clone size: many
CDR3 protein: CASSHGTDTQYF

CDR3 length: 17
V gene: TRBV7-2
J gene: TRBJ1-2
clone size: NA
CDR3 protein: CASSSWTGGSFRYGYTF

CDR3 length: 16
V gene: TRBV5-5
J gene: TRBJ2-1
clone size: NA
CDR3 protein: CASNPGAGSSYNEQFF

CDR3 length: 14
V gene: TRBV9
J gene: TRBJ2-3
clone size: many
CDR3 protein: CASSPASGADTQYF

CDR3 length: 14
V gene: TRBV5-1
J gene: TRBJ1-1
clone size: many
CDR3 protein: CASSSTGWNTEAFF

CDR3 length: 14
V gene: TRBV10-3
J gene: TRBJ1-1
clone size: NA
CDR3 protein: CAISESNGAGDAFF

CDR3 length: 13
V gene: TRBV5-1
J gene: TRBJ2-3
clone size: NA
CDR3 protein: CASSLGLAGVPYF

CDR3 length: 15
V gene: TRBV13
J gene: TRBJ2-5
clone size: NA
CDR3 protein: CASSSRSETGGTQYF

CDR3 length: 16
V gene: TRBV3-1
J gene: TRBJ2-1
clone size: few
CDR3 protein: CASSQDSSGSYNEQFF

CDR3 length: 18
V gene: TRBV11-1
J gene: TRBJ2-1
clone size: NA
CDR3 protein: CASSLRPTTSGRVNEQFF